This TCR beta chain stems from a study of T cell responses to AZD1222 COVID-19 vaccine. This clone was recorded a few times. Clones were sequenced by immunoSEQ multiplex PCR, and TCRdb holds only the in-frame ones, with some missing. The table lists under 150,000 clones, approximately 91% of them singletons. This receptor was identified in an adult in good health. Specimen: peripheral blood, collected on day 0 of AZD1222 vaccination.

CDR3 nucleotide sequence: TGTGCCAGCAGGGCACCCGGGGGCCGAAGGGATACGCAGTATTTT. This gives the protein CASRAPGGRRDTQYF. This chain joins TRBV11-2 and TRBJ2-3; D may be TRBD1 or TRBD2 (6 bases each). This CDR3 comprises 15 residues. Germline V CDR1 and CDR2: SGHAT, FQNNGV. The V end was cut by 6 bases, the J end by 6 bases, with 19 bases between.